The 19 T cell receptor beta chains reported below all come from one sample, sequenced in a study of cytotoxic CD8 clonotypes in ibrutinib-treated CLL. Here immunoSEQ multiplex PCR was the method, and the copy in TCRdb shows in-frame clones only, minus some. The sample consists of 150,000 or so clones, around 80% of them appearing once. The sequences come from PBMCs, collected after 24 months of ibrutinib treatment. Receptors were obtained from a human donor with chronic lymphocytic leukemia.

The chain has TRBV27 and TRBJ1-3, with D maybe TRBD1 (6 bases). The CDR3 spans 14 residues. Germline loops: CDR1 MNHEY, CDR2 SMNVEV (reference sequence). Trimming took 7 bases from V and 2 from J, leaving 12 bases between them. The CDR3 nucleotides are TGTGCCAGCAAGTCGGGGGCTGCTGGAAACACCATATATTTT. It translates to CASKSGAAGNTIYF.

This clone was detected a few times. The chain recombines TRBV30 with TRBJ1-6; TRBD1 matches at 7 bases. CDR1 and CDR2 from the germline V gene are GTSNPN and SVGIG (reference sequence). The CDR3 sequence is 13 residues long. V lost 1 base, J lost 10 bases, and 4 bases stayed unmatched. CDR3 protein: CAWSGQGYSPLHF. Written as DNA, the CDR3 is TGTGCCTGGAGTGGACAGGGATACTCACCCCTCCACTTT.

The rearrangement uses TRBV11-2 and TRBJ1-5, with a tentative D call TRBD1 (6 bases). V lost 1 base to trimming and J lost 8 bases, with 15 bases between them. CDR3 length equals 15 residues. Germline CDR1 reads SGHAT; CDR2 reads FQNNGV. The CDR3 DNA is TGTGCCAGCAGCTTAGGGGGGCTGATTATAGAGCCCCAGCATTTT. This sequence encodes CASSLGGLIIEPQHF.

There are a few counts of this clone. The V call is TRBV15, the J call TRBJ2-5; D might be TRBD1 (6 bases). The CDR3 sequence is 13 residues long. Germline assignment: CDR1 LNHNV and CDR2 YYDKDF (reference sequence). Trimming took 6 bases from V and 5 from J, leaving 13 bases between them. CDR3 nucleotide sequence: TGTGCCACCAGGGGGGCTCGAGAGGAGACCCAGTACTTC. It yields the protein CATRGAREETQYF.

V is TRBV5-1 and J is TRBJ2-7, with D tentatively TRBD2 (6 bases). V lost 4 bases to trimming and J lost 1 base, with 12 bases between them. CDR1 is SGHRS, CDR2 YFSETQ, per germline. There are 14 residues in the CDR3. CDR3 region: CASSPPGLSYEQYF. Here the CDR3 DNA reads TGCGCCAGCAGCCCCCCAGGACTATCCTACGAGCAGTACTTC.

Only a few counts were recorded for this clone. V and J are TRBV5-1 and TRBJ1-2; possible D gene TRBD1, 6 bases. This CDR3 contains 14 residues. V was trimmed by 4 bases and J by 4 bases, leaving 14 bases between them. Per germline, CDR1 SGHRS and CDR2 YFSETQ. This chain's CDR3 is CASSDTGWVYGYTF. The DNA for the CDR3 is TGCGCCAGCAGCGACACAGGGTGGGTCTATGGCTACACCTTC.

This sequence joins TRBV30 and TRBJ2-3; D is uncertain. Germline-derived CDR1 and CDR2 are GTSNPN and SVGIG (reference sequence). V was shortened by 3 bases and J by 5 bases, with 9 bases between the two germline ends. This CDR3 contains 12 residues. In DNA, the CDR3 is TGTGCCTGGAGCCACACTCTAGATACGCAGTATTTT. This sequence encodes CAWSHTLDTQYF.

V gene TRBV7-8 combines with J gene TRBJ2-5, with 11 bases that match TRBD1. The J call may be incorrect, as the DNA end agrees better with TRBJ2-7. Germline CDR1 reads SGHVS; CDR2 reads FQNEAQ. The CDR3 is 19 residues long. CDR3 DNA: TGTGCCAGCAGCTCCCCAGTGGGATTGTCGGACAGGGGGCCCTACGAGCAGTACTTC. Amino acid sequence: CASSSPVGLSDRGPYEQYF.

The chain carries TRBV27 and TRBJ1-5; 8 bases agree with TRBD1. The CDR3 totals 16 residues. J gave up 6 bases and V 3 bases, and 10 bases lay outside the gene matches. Germline V lookup: CDR1 MNHEY, CDR2 SMNVEV (reference sequence). The DNA of the CDR3 is TGTGCCAGCAGTTTCGCGGACAGGGTCCCCATTCAGCCCCAGCATTTT. Its protein product is CASSFADRVPIQPQHF.

The gene calls are TRBV2 and TRBJ2-5, with D possibly being TRBD1 or TRBD2 (6 bases each). Germline V lookup: CDR1 SNHLY, CDR2 FYNNEI. Trimming took 5 bases from V and 4 from J, leaving 17 bases between them. The CDR3 loop spans 15 amino acids. CDR3 coding DNA: TGTGCCAGCAGTAGGGGGGAGTGGGAAGCAGAGACCCAGTACTTC. Encoded protein: CASSRGEWEAETQYF.

This chain joins TRBV7-2 and TRBJ2-2, with D unresolved. The CDR3 is 13 amino acids. With 7 bases removed from V and 5 bases from J, the gap between germline ends came to 11 bases. Germline lookup yields CDR1 SGHTA and CDR2 FQGNSA. The CDR3 spells CASTPWVTGELFF. CDR3 in DNA: TGTGCCAGCACCCCATGGGTTACCGGGGAGCTGTTTTTT.

The chain couples TRBV23-1 to TRBJ1-1; the D is unclear. TRBV23-1 is an ORF, and what it does is uncertain. The length of the CDR3 is 13 residues. Trimming pared 2 bases from V and 5 bases from J, leaving 9 bases between. CDR3 in DNA: TGCGCCAGCAGTCAACCACAGCGGACTGAAGCTTTCTTT. Encoded protein: CASSQPQRTEAFF.

The rearrangement uses TRBV5-1 and TRBJ2-5; 7 bases agree with TRBD1. V trimming: 4 bases; J trimming: 4 bases; junction bases outside the gene matches: 7. From germline, CDR1 is SGHRS and CDR2 YFSETQ. The CDR3 spans 14 residues. CDR3 DNA sequence: TGCGCCAGCAGCCTGACAGGGCCGGGAGAGACCCAGTACTTC. Translated: CASSLTGPGETQYF.

This sequence joins TRBV30 and TRBJ1-5, with 7 positions matching TRBD1. Looked up from germline, CDR1 is GTSNPN and CDR2 is SVGIG (reference sequence). The CDR3 loop spans 14 amino acids. V lost 1 base, J lost 2 bases, and 2 bases stayed unmatched. The CDR3, as DNA: TGTGCCTGGAGTGAGGGGACAGGCAATCAGCCCCAGCATTTT. It specifies CAWSEGTGNQPQHF.

V and J are TRBV6-1 and TRBJ1-5; D is possibly TRBD1 (6 bases). With 2 bases removed from V and 9 bases from J, the gap between germline ends came to 17 bases. CDR1 is MNHNS, CDR2 SASEGT, per germline. The CDR3 extends over 15 amino acids. CDR3 protein: CASSEFSGVLGPQHF. The DNA of the CDR3 is TGTGCCAGCAGTGAATTCTCAGGGGTCCTTGGGCCCCAGCATTTT.

The count of this clone is one. The V call is TRBV19, the J call TRBJ1-1; 10 nucleotides line up with TRBD1. The V gene end was trimmed by 5 bases and the J gene end by 6 bases; junction bases not matched to a gene: 12. The germline CDR1 and CDR2 sequences are LNHDA and SQIVND (reference sequence). This CDR3 comprises 16 residues. Here the CDR3 reads CASSWGPDRGRPEAFF. CDR3 DNA sequence: TGTGCCAGTAGTTGGGGCCCAGACAGGGGGCGGCCTGAAGCTTTCTTT.

This rearrangement joins TRBV7-3 to TRBJ1-2, with 7 bases lining up with TRBD1. With V trimmed by 5 bases and J by 5 bases, 5 bases remained unmatched. The CDR3 sequence is 13 residues long. The germline CDR1 and CDR2 sequences are SGHTA and FQGTGA. For the CDR3, the DNA is TGTGCCAGCAGCGATCGACAGGGATATGGCTACACCTTC. As protein: CASSDRQGYGYTF.

This sequence joins TRBV6-5 and TRBJ1-1; 10 bases map to TRBD1. There are 14 residues in the CDR3. Trimming took 5 bases from V and 6 from J; bases not matched to a gene: 6. Per germline, CDR1 MNHEY and CDR2 SVGAGI. Written as DNA, the CDR3 is TGTGCCAGCAGTAACCGGGACAGGGGACCTGAAGCTTTCTTT. This sequence encodes CASSNRDRGPEAFF.

The chain is built from TRBV9 and TRBJ1-2, with TRBD1 identical over 7 bases. The trim removed 3 bases at V and 6 bases at J, leaving 5 bases unmatched. This CDR3 is 13 amino acids long. In germline, CDR1 is SGDLS, CDR2 YYNGEE. For the CDR3, the DNA is TGTGCCAGCAGCGGACAGGGAAGGCATGGCTACACCTTC. Translation gives CASSGQGRHGYTF.